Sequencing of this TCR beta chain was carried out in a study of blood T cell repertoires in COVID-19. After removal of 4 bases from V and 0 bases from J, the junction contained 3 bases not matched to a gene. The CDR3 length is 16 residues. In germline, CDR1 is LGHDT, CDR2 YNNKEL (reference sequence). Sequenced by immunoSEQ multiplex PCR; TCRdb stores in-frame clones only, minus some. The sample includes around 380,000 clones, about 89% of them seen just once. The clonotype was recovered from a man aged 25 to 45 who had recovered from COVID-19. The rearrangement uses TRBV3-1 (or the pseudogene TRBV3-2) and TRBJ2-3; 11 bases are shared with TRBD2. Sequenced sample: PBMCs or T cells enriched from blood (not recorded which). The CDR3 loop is CASSPGTSGSTDTQYF. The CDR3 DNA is TGTGCCAGCAGCCCCGGGACTAGCGGAAGCACAGATACGCAGTATTTT.